This TCR beta chain emerged from a study of T cell responses to AZD1222 COVID-19 vaccine. About the research overall: Combined were second doses at about 4 or about 12 weeks.

Produced via immunoSEQ multiplex PCR; TCRdb's table is partial and in-frame only. The sample shows some 200,000 clones, approximately 92% of them seen only once. CDR1 is SGHVS, CDR2 FNYEAQ, per germline. The germline V and J ends were trimmed by 0 bases and 1 base, with 9 bases remaining between them. The CDR3 length is 15 residues. The clonotype comes from an adult in good health. Sequenced here: peripheral blood, sampled on day 0 of AZD1222 vaccination. The chain joins TRBV7-6 to TRBJ1-1, with no clear D. DNA for the CDR3: TGTGCCAGCAGCTTAGCGAGGGAGGGGAACACTGAAGCTTTCTTT. Translated: CASSLAREGNTEAFF.